One and the same sample provided the 17 T cell receptor beta chains below, sequenced in a study of cytomegalovirus exposure and HLA in healthy donors. The PCR had 60 Vbeta and 13 Jbeta primers. The method was immunoSEQ multiplex PCR; TCRdb's version includes in-frame clones alone and lacks a portion of them. This table holds tens of thousands of clones. Material: PBMCs. All receptors derive from a man aged 45-65 years in good health and CMV-seropositive.

V is TRBV18 and J is TRBJ1-2; 7 bases are shared with TRBD1. J lost 7 bases, V lost 0 bases, and 11 bases had no gene match. From germline, CDR1 is KGHSH and CDR2 LQKENI. The CDR3 totals 16 residues. The CDR3 sequence is CASSPPGTASSGGYTF. The CDR3, as DNA: TGTGCCAGCTCACCACCTGGGACAGCTTCCTCCGGTGGCTACACCTTC.

The chain combines TRBV11-3 with TRBJ1-4; D possibly corresponds to TRBD1 (5 bases). This CDR3 contains 15 residues. V was shortened by 5 bases and J by 1 base, with 11 bases between the two germline ends. CDR1 and CDR2 (germline): SGHNT, YENEEA. The CDR3 sequence is CASSRTQGTNEKLFF. The CDR3, as DNA: TGTGCCAGCAGCCGAACTCAGGGAACTAATGAAAAACTGTTTTTT.

The CDR3 reads CASTAGGNQPQHF. The CDR3 DNA reads TGTGCCAGCACTGCGGGGGGCAATCAGCCCCAGCATTTT. The chain is built from TRBV6-5 and TRBJ1-5; possible D gene TRBD1, 5 bases. Germline assignment: CDR1 MNHEY and CDR2 SVGAGI. The CDR3 spans 13 residues. With 7 bases removed from V and 2 bases from J, the gap between germline ends came to 9 bases.

CDR3 nucleotides: TGCGCCAGCAGCCAACCCAGAACCGGGACAGTACATGGCTACACCTTC. It encodes CASSQPRTGTVHGYTF. The chain is built from TRBV4-1 and TRBJ1-2; 7 nucleotides match TRBD1. Looked up from germline, CDR1 is MGHRA and CDR2 is YSYEKL. The CDR3 is 16 amino acids. V dropped 2 bases and J dropped 6; count of bases not matched to a gene: 12.

The chain combines TRBV6-6 with TRBJ2-7; 7 nucleotides match TRBD2. Germline V gives CDR1 MNHNY, CDR2 SVGAGI (reference sequence). The CDR3 is made up of 14 amino acids. V was pared by 2 bases and J by 3 bases, with 4 bases of the junction left unmatched. The chain's CDR3 is CASSYVGGDYEQYF. CDR3 nucleotides: TGTGCCAGCAGTTACGTGGGGGGGGACTACGAGCAGTACTTC.

V is TRBV7-2 and J is TRBJ2-7, with a tentative D call TRBD1 (5 bases). The CDR3 has 14 residues. The ends were cut back, 3 bases at V and 6 bases at J, with 15 bases in the middle. From germline, CDR1 is SGHTA and CDR2 FQGNSA. CDR3 loop: CASSLGQAYCEQYV. CDR3 DNA: TGTGCCAGCAGCTTGGGGCAGGCCTACTGCGAGCAGTACGTC.

The chain employs TRBV4-2 and TRBJ2-7; TRBD1 might be the D (8 bases). Between the trimmed V and J ends, which lost 3 bases and 1 base, there was a span of 16 bases. The CDR3 consists of 16 residues. Germline V gene data show CDR1 as LGHNA and CDR2 as YNFKEQ. In DNA, the CDR3 is TGTGCCAGCAGCCAGGGAGCGGGACAGGCTTCCTACGAGCAGTACTTC. The encoded protein is CASSQGAGQASYEQYF.

The J gene is TRBJ1-2, the V gene TRBV27; D may be TRBD1 (5 bases). This CDR3 has 13 amino acids. CDR1 and CDR2 (germline): MNHEY, SMNVEV (reference sequence). Trimming took 2 bases from V and 3 from J, leaving 7 bases between them. As DNA, the CDR3 is TGTGCCAGCAGTTTAGCCAGGGACTATGGCTACACCTTC. This codes for CASSLARDYGYTF.

V and J are TRBV29-1 and TRBJ2-7; D remains unclear. The V and J ends lost 0 bases and 6 bases respectively, with 9 bases between them. Germline lookup yields CDR1 SQVTM and CDR2 ANQGSEA. CDR3 length: 12 residues. The CDR3 sequence is CSVEDLGVEQYF. The CDR3 DNA follows: TGCAGCGTTGAAGATCTTGGAGTCGAGCAGTACTTC.

The chain recombines TRBV2 with TRBJ1-3, with TRBD1 as a possible D gene (5 bases). CDR1 is SNHLY and CDR2 is FYNNEI in the germline V gene. The V end lost 8 bases, the J end lost 0 bases, and 11 bases lay between the germline ends. The CDR3 contains 14 residues. CDR3 sequence (DNA): TGTGCCAGCCCAGGGAATCTCTCTGGAAACACCATATATTTT. Its protein product is CASPGNLSGNTIYF.

The chain has TRBV5-1 and TRBJ1-1, with D possibly being TRBD1 (6 bases). The CDR3 totals 15 residues. The germline CDR1 and CDR2 sequences are SGHRS and YFSETQ. Trimming cost V 1 base and J 1 base, with 11 bases left between them. The CDR3 reads CASSLMGAGNTEAFF. The CDR3 DNA reads TGCGCCAGCAGCTTGATGGGGGCTGGGAACACTGAAGCTTTCTTT.

This chain links TRBV28 with TRBJ1-5; 8 positions match TRBD1. From germline, CDR1 is MDHEN and CDR2 SYDVKM. The J segment lost 3 bases and the V segment lost 6 bases, leaving 7 bases of the junction unmatched. The CDR3 extends over 15 amino acids. CDR3 residues: CASSFETGVNQPQHF. The CDR3 region has the DNA TGTGCCAGCAGCTTTGAGACAGGGGTCAATCAGCCCCAGCATTTT.

The chain combines TRBV18 with TRBJ1-5; TRBD1 matches at 11 bases. The CDR3 length is 13 residues. Looked up from germline, CDR1 is KGHSH and CDR2 is LQKENI. Unmatched junction bases numbered 2, after V lost 6 bases and J lost 7 bases. The CDR3 DNA reads as TGTGCCAGCTCGGGACAGGGGGAGCAGCCCCAGCATTTT. It codes for CASSGQGEQPQHF. Full variable domain (remainder filled in from reference TRBV18 and TRBJ1-5): NAGVMQNPRHLVRRRGQEARLRCSPMKGHSHVYWYRQLPEEGLKFMVYLQKENIIDESGMPKERFSAEFPKEGPSILRIQQVVRGDSAAYFCASSGQGEQPQHFGDGTRLSIL.

The V gene is TRBV18, the J gene TRBJ2-7; D remains unclear. The CDR3 loop spans 14 amino acids. V gave up 3 bases and J gave up 5 bases, with 14 bases separating them. Germline values: CDR1 KGHSH, CDR2 LQKENI. The CDR3 DNA is TGTGCCAGCTCACCCCTCGCGGCTCGAGACGAGCAGTACTTC. This gives the protein CASSPLAARDEQYF.

The chain joins TRBV9 to TRBJ1-1; 7 bases are a match to TRBD1. The CDR3 runs to 15 residues. Per germline, CDR1 SGDLS and CDR2 YYNGEE. The V gene end was trimmed by 4 bases and the J gene end by 4 bases; junction bases not matched to a gene: 10. The CDR3 sequence: CASSPQGQPATEAFF. The CDR3, as DNA: TGTGCCAGCAGCCCCCAGGGACAGCCCGCCACTGAAGCTTTCTTT.

The chain links TRBV7-9 to TRBJ1-2; 9 bases match TRBD1. CDR1 is SEHNR and CDR2 is FQNEAQ in the germline V gene (reference sequence). Trimming removed 5 bases from V and 3 bases from J; junction bases left unmatched: 4. The CDR3 has 14 residues. CDR3 residues: CASSPGQGDYGYTF. CDR3 DNA sequence: TGTGCCAGCAGCCCGGGACAGGGCGACTATGGCTACACCTTC. Full variable domain (missing parts from reference TRBV7-9 and TRBJ1-2): DTGVSQNPRHKITKRGQNVTFRCDPISEHNRLYWYRQTLGQGPEFLTYFQNEAQLEKSRLLSDRFSAERPKGSFSTLEIQRTEQGDSAMYLCASSPGQGDYGYTFGSGTRLTVV.

This chain links TRBV9 with TRBJ2-3; TRBD2 matches at 12 bases. Germline loops: CDR1 SGDLS, CDR2 YYNGEE. The junction had 4 bases not matched to a gene; V was cut back by 3 bases and J by 2 bases. This CDR3 has 16 residues. CDR3 nucleotide sequence: TGTGCCAGCAGCGGTGGGACTAGCGGGCTCACAGATACGCAGTATTTT. This encodes CASSGGTSGLTDTQYF.